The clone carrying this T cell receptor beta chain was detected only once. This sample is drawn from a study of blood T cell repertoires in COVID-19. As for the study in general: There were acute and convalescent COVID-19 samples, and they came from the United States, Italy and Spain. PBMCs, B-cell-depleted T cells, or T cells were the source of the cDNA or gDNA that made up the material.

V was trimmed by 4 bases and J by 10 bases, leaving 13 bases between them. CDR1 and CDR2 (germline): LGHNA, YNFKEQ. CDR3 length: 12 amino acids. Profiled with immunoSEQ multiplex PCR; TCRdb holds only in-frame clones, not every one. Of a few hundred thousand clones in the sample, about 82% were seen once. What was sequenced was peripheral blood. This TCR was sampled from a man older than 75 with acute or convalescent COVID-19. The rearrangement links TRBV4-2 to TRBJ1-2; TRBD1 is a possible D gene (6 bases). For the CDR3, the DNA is TGTGCCAGCAGCCTACCCGGACAGCACTACACCTTC. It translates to CASSLPGQHYTF.